This record covers a single T cell receptor (beta chain). What it binds is not known. TCRdb's table, derived via immunoSEQ multiplex PCR, lists solely in-frame clones and lacks some. The repertoire consists of almost 95,000 clones, with around 85% occurring once and the leading ten covering more than 4%. This sample was taken from a study of T cell responses to AZD1222 COVID-19 vaccine. Whole-study findings and limits: Spike-specific TCR depth and breadth grew after two AZD1222 doses. The donor group comprised mostly white British people and more females; the analysis possibly underestimated clonal diversity.

V shed 1 base, J shed 6 bases, and the junction held 3 bases outside the gene matches. Germline CDR1 is LGHDT and CDR2 is YNNKEL (reference sequence). The CDR3 consists of 16 residues. This receptor was obtained from an adult who received the AZD1222 COVID-19 vaccine. The material was peripheral blood, obtained 28 days after the second AZD1222 dose. The genes are TRBV3-1 (or the pseudogene TRBV3-2) and TRBJ2-2, with 12 nucleotides matching TRBD2. The CDR3 nucleotides read TGTGCCAGCAGCCAAGTTAGGACTAGCGGGGCCGGGGAGCTGTTTTTT. This encodes CASSQVRTSGAGELFF.